This T cell receptor (beta chain) was captured in a study of cytomegalovirus exposure and HLA in healthy donors. The study, taken as a whole, reports: Immune exposure information available was restricted to CMV serostatus. Later analysis suggested links between common viral pathogens and several top significant clusters.

It was with 60 Vbeta and 13 Jbeta primers that the PCR ran. The table came from immunoSEQ multiplex PCR; TCRdb's copy has only in-frame clones and leaves some out. The sample carries more than 150,000 clones, approximately 79% recorded once. On this clone itself: Its antigen is still unknown.

Input material: PBMCs. The sequence derives from a woman aged 50 to 60 in good health and CMV-seropositive.

The CDR3 coding sequence is TGTGCCAGGGGACAGCTCAATGAGCAGTTCTTC. This encodes CARGQLNEQFF. The chain combines TRBV2 with TRBJ2-1, with 7 bases identical to TRBD1. Looked up from germline, CDR1 is SNHLY and CDR2 is FYNNEI. The CDR3 runs 11 residues. J was trimmed by 6 bases and V by 9 bases; bases with no gene match: 2.